These T cell receptor beta chains were read from a single sample in a study of T cell repertoires in cytomegalovirus infection. TCRdb analysed the reads with MiXCR anew, one entry per CDR3 protein. Of approximately 770,000 distinct CDR3 sequences listed, almost 30% are singletons. Antigens for these TCRs are unknown. This material consisted of cultured CD8+ T cells from PBMCs, taken from culture after CMV antigen stimulation. These receptors were taken from a human donor in good health (CMV status not recorded). Some clones in this sample may be carry-over from other donors' samples. Each CDR3 is given with its conserved first and last residue. A D gene is named only where the DNA matches it firmly. Only some rows state a clone size, as once, few, many or a class for expanded clones.

clone_size	d_call	v_call	j_call	cdr3_nt	cdr3_aa
-	-	TRBV9	TRBJ2-1	TGTGCCAGCTCTCTAACACTAGCCGCCTACAATGAGCAGTTCTTC	CASSLTLAAYNEQFF
-	-	TRBV20-1	TRBJ2-3	TGCAGTGCTCTACTAGTTCGGGGGGCAATAGATACGCAGTATTTT	CSALLVRGAIDTQYF
-	-	TRBV7-8	TRBJ2-1	TGTGCCAGCAGCTTAGCTCGGATGGGTAATGAGCAGTTCTTC	CASSLARMGNEQFF
-	-	TRBV20-1	TRBJ2-7	TGCAGTGCTAGAGTGCCTGATAACTACGAGCAGTACTTC	CSARVPDNYEQYF
-	-	TRBV5-5	TRBJ2-1	TGTGCCAGCAGCTCACCCCATGAGCAGTTCTTC	CASSSPHEQFF
-	TRBD1	TRBV6-1	TRBJ1-1	TGTGCCGGAAGGACAGGGTGGACTGAAGCTTTCTTT	CAGRTGWTEAFF
few	-	TRBV2	TRBJ2-7	TGTGCCAGCAAGGGCCACGAGCAGTACTTC	CASKGHEQYF
-	-	TRBV4-1	TRBJ1-5	TGCGCCAGCAGCCAAGACGGCATGAGGAGCAATCAGCCCCAGCATTTT	CASSQDGMRSNQPQHF
-	-	TRBV4-1	TRBJ1-4	TGCGCCAGCAGCCTGAGAGAGACAGCGAATGAAAAACTGTTTTTT	CASSLRETANEKLFF
few	-	TRBV15	TRBJ2-4	TGTGCCACCACCGGGGGTTTTCTCGCCAAAAACATTCAGTACTTC	CATTGGFLAKNIQYF
few	-	TRBV27	TRBJ1-5	TGTGCCAGCAGTTGGGGTAGCCGGCAGCCCCAGCATTTT	CASSWGSRQPQHF
-	-	TRBV18	TRBJ1-1	TGTGCCAGCTCACCCTTAAAACTAGGAATGAACACTGAAGCTTTCTTT	CASSPLKLGMNTEAFF
-	-	TRBV7-6	TRBJ2-3	TGTGCCAGCAGCTTATTCGGGACATTAGCGGATACGCAGTATTTT	CASSLFGTLADTQYF
-	-	TRBV7-6	TRBJ2-1	TGTGCCAGCGCTTTCTGGGCACCCAATGAGCAGTTCTTC	CASAFWAPNEQFF
few	-	TRBV19	TRBJ1-5	TGTGCCAGTAGCTCTAGGGTGACAGCCGTTCTTTATAGCAATCAGCCCCAGCATTTT	CASSSRVTAVLYSNQPQHF
-	-	TRBV6-5	TRBJ1-2	TGTGCCAGCAGTACCGGGGGTGCACGAGGCTACACCTTC	CASSTGGARGYTF
-	TRBD2	TRBV29-1	TRBJ2-7	TGCAGCGCAATCCTCGGGACTAACTACGAGCAGTACTTC	CSAILGTNYEQYF
-	-	TRBV5-1	TRBJ1-1	TGCGCCAGCAGCCTGGCTGGCAGTGTGAACACTGAAGCTTTCTTT	CASSLAGSVNTEAFF
many	-	TRBV7-8	TRBJ1-3	TGTGCCAGCAGCTTAGATTGGGGGCTGGGTACGAACACCATATATTTT	CASSLDWGLGTNTIYF
once	TRBD1	TRBV6-2/TRBV6-3	TRBJ2-1	TGTGCCAGCAGCTCCTCCCGGGACAGGGATCCCAATGAGCAGTTCTTC	CASSSSRDRDPNEQFF
-	TRBD1	TRBV6-1	TRBJ2-5	TGTGCCAGCAAGGGCAGGGGGCTAGAGACCCAGTACTTC	CASKGRGLETQYF
-	-	TRBV27	TRBJ2-5	TGTGCCAGCAGTTCTTATGCGTATGGGGAAGAGACCCAGTACTTC	CASSSYAYGEETQYF
-	-	TRBV7-9	TRBJ2-7	TGTGCCAGCAGCCCCGGGGGTGAGACGCGTCGTCGCGAGCAGTACTTC	CASSPGGETRRREQYF
-	TRBD1	TRBV12-3/TRBV12-4	TRBJ2-7	TGTGCCAGCAGCCCGGCGGGACAGGGCTTAGTTCTGTACTTC	CASSPAGQGLVLYF
many	-	TRBV5-1	TRBJ2-3	TGCGCCAGCAGCTTGGAAGGGGGTTACACAGATACGCAGTATTTT	CASSLEGGYTDTQYF
-	-	TRBV7-3	TRBJ2-3	TGTGCCAGCAGCTTCCTACAGGGTCCGCAGTATTTT	CASSFLQGPQYF
few	TRBD1	TRBV27	TRBJ1-4	TGTGCCAGCAGTCCGAGGACAGGGAGAAATGAAAAACTGTTTTTT	CASSPRTGRNEKLFF
-	-	TRBV19	TRBJ2-1	TGTGCCAGTCATAAAGGGGGACCGTTATACAATGAGCAGTTCTTC	CASHKGGPLYNEQFF
-	TRBD2	TRBV4-1	TRBJ2-5	TGCGCCAGCCAAGATCAGGGACTAGCGGCGGAGACCCAGTACTTC	CASQDQGLAAETQYF
-	-	TRBV7-6	TRBJ2-2	TGTGCCAGCAGCTTAGAAGGGGTCGGGGAGCTGTTTTTT	CASSLEGVGELFF
-	-	TRBV11-2	TRBJ2-1	TGTACCAGCAGCTTAGATACAGGGGACTATTCTCAGTTCTTC	CTSSLDTGDYSQFF
-	-	TRBV4-1	TRBJ1-3	TGCGCCAGCAGCCAAGATGGGCCTTTCTCTGGAAACACCATATATTTT	CASSQDGPFSGNTIYF
many	-	TRBV7-2	TRBJ1-2	TGTGCCAGCAGCTTAGTCGAAGATCACAACTATGGCTACACCTTC	CASSLVEDHNYGYTF
once	-	TRBV6-5	TRBJ2-1	TGTGCCAGCAGTTACTCCGGGCAGAGATCGGATGAGCAGTTCTTC	CASSYSGQRSDEQFF
-	TRBD2	TRBV4-1	TRBJ2-1	TGCGCCAGCAGCCAAAACAGCGGGGGCTACAATGAGCAGTTCTTC	CASSQNSGGYNEQFF
-	-	TRBV28	TRBJ2-2	TGTGCCAGCAGTTCCTTTGGCACCGGGGAGCTGTTTTTT	CASSSFGTGELFF
-	-	TRBV12-3/TRBV12-4	TRBJ1-2	TGTGCCAGCAGTTCTGGCAGCCCATATGGCTACACCTTC	CASSSGSPYGYTF
-	-	TRBV27	TRBJ2-7	TGTGCCAGCAGTTTTGACGGATTCATCTACGAGCAGTACTTC	CASSFDGFIYEQYF
-	-	TRBV5-3	TRBJ1-5	TGTGCCAGCAGCTTGGATGCAGGGAGCGATCAGCCCCAGCATTTT	CASSLDAGSDQPQHF
many	-	TRBV7-6	TRBJ2-6	TGTGCCAGCAGCTTATTAGGAACAGGGGCCAACGTCCTGACTTTC	CASSLLGTGANVLTF
many	TRBD2	TRBV7-2	TRBJ2-5	TGTGCCAGCAGCGCGGGGGGGCTCGAGACCCAGTACTTC	CASSAGGLETQYF
-	-	TRBV12-3/TRBV12-4	TRBJ1-3	TGTGCCAGCAGTCCCCTGGACTGGACCTCTGGAAACGCCATATATTTT	CASSPLDWTSGNAIYF
-	TRBD2	TRBV20-1	TRBJ2-7	TGCAGTGCTAGGCAATTTGGGGGGGGGGCCTACGAGCAGTACTTC	CSARQFGGGAYEQYF
-	-	TRBV4-2	TRBJ1-1	TGTGCCAGCAGCCAAGTAGCCTGGGACACTGAAGCTTTCTTT	CASSQVAWDTEAFF
-	-	TRBV7-6	TRBJ2-7	TGTGCCAGCAGCTCGAACCAGGCCCCTGTCTACGAGCAGTACTTC	CASSSNQAPVYEQYF
many	TRBD2	TRBV7-8	TRBJ2-3	TGTGCCAGCATCCTCCGCGGGCGGGGGGGCCTGACAGATACGCAGTATTTT	CASILRGRGGLTDTQYF
-	-	TRBV7-9	TRBJ1-2	TGTGCCAGCAGCTTAGCCAGTCCTGGCTACACCTTC	CASSLASPGYTF
-	TRBD1	TRBV5-8	TRBJ1-2	TGTGCCAGCAGCCGGGAGGATAGGTACAGGGGCCGAGGCTACACCTTC	CASSREDRYRGRGYTF
-	TRBD1	TRBV20-1	TRBJ2-1	TGCAGTGTGACCGGGACAGAGCACTCCTACAATGAGCAGTTCTTC	CSVTGTEHSYNEQFF
many	TRBD1	TRBV5-4	TRBJ1-3	TGTGCCAGCAGCCTCAAACAGGGGGCTGTAATTTCCGGAAACACCATATATTTT	CASSLKQGAVISGNTIYF
-	TRBD1	TRBV2	TRBJ1-1	TGTGCCAGCAGTGGGGGTTTCCAGGGGGCGCTTACTGAAGCTTTCTTT	CASSGGFQGALTEAFF
-	-	TRBV9	TRBJ1-1	TGTGCCAGCAGCGTAGTTGGCAGCAACACTGAAGCTTTCTTT	CASSVVGSNTEAFF
-	-	TRBV27	TRBJ1-5	TGTGCCAGCAGTTTATCATTCCCGGGGTACAATCAGCCCCAGCATTTT	CASSLSFPGYNQPQHF